This TCR beta chain is drawn from a study of cytomegalovirus exposure and HLA in healthy donors. Study-level information: Approximately 180 million T cells yielded approximately 100 million unique TCR beta sequences, as an earlier analysis found. Study-level results: In a later analysis, common viral pathogens appeared linked to several of the most significant clusters. The likely explanation for a cluster of highly shared sequence variants was sequencing artifact.

Healthy donors of bone marrow made up the group. Use of 60 Vbeta and 13 Jbeta primers characterized the PCR. The data were produced by immunoSEQ multiplex PCR, yet TCRdb's version contains in-frame clones alone and is incomplete. Its table records tens of thousands of clones. The CDR3 consists of 15 residues. Deletions cut 8 bases from V and 3 bases from J, with 19 bases between. From germline, CDR1 is MDHEN and CDR2 SYDVKM. Turning to this clone: What it binds is not known.

The specimen sequenced was PBMCs. V and J are TRBV28 and TRBJ1-1; D is unclear. This TCR was sampled from a woman between 40 and 50 years old in good health and CMV-seropositive. The CDR3 region is CASQPRPREDTEAFF. As DNA, the CDR3 is TGTGCCAGCCAACCAAGGCCGAGGGAGGACACTGAAGCTTTCTTT.